The 13 T cell receptor beta chains in this list originate from one sample, sequenced in a study of T cell changes during pregnancy in multiple sclerosis. Here immunoSEQ multiplex PCR was the method, and the copy in TCRdb shows in-frame clones only, minus some. The sample yields about 39,000 clones, almost 95% seen once. The sample was CD4+ T cells from peripheral blood mononuclear cells, taken after pregnancy. The receptors were gathered from a female donor with multiple sclerosis, enrolled in a pregnancy study.

The chain carries TRBV11-3 and TRBJ1-6; D is unclear. CDR1 SGHNT and CDR2 YENEEA come from the germline V gene. The V and J ends lost 1 base and 7 bases respectively, with 11 bases between them. This CDR3 has 15 residues. Here the CDR3 reads CASSLGDTWNSPLHF. CDR3 nucleotide sequence: TGTGCCAGCAGCTTAGGAGACACCTGGAATTCACCCCTCCACTTT.

The V gene is TRBV6-6, the J gene TRBJ2-1, with 8 positions matching TRBD2. The V and J ends lost 7 bases and 4 bases, in that order; junction bases with no gene match: 6. This CDR3 spans 14 amino acids. Germline CDR1 reads MNHNY; CDR2 reads SVGAGI (reference sequence). CDR3 in DNA: TGTGCCAGCACCCGGGCGGGGGGTTACAATGAGCAGTTCTTC. As protein: CASTRAGGYNEQFF.

The V and J genes are TRBV28 and TRBJ2-7; TRBD1 matches 7 bases. From germline, CDR1 is MDHEN and CDR2 SYDVKM. V lost 4 bases, J lost 1 base, and 7 bases stayed unmatched. The CDR3 covers 15 residues. CDR3 nucleotides: TGTGCCAGCAGTTCAACCCCAGGGGGATCCTACGAGCAGTACTTC. This gives the protein CASSSTPGGSYEQYF. The full variable domain, in which reference TRBV28 and TRBJ2-7 provide the parts outside the CDR3, is DVKVTQSSRYLVKRTGEKVFLECVQDMDHENMFWYRQDPGLGLRLIYFSYDVKMKEKGDIPEGYSVSREKKERFSLILESASTNQTSMYLCASSSTPGGSYEQYFGPGTRLTVT.

Note on this clone: An end of the junction differs from the germline gene, which may be a read error. The chain links TRBV29-1 to TRBJ2-5; 7 bases line up with TRBD2. This CDR3 comprises 13 residues. Germline values: CDR1 SQVTM, CDR2 ANQGSEA. The CDR3 sequence is CSVELEETPREDF. For the CDR3, the DNA is TGCAGCGTTGAGTTGGAGGAGACTCCCCGGGAGGACTTC.

This clone has a single count. The chain employs TRBV6-6 and TRBJ1-5; no firm D call. Germline V gene lookup returns CDR1 MNHNY and CDR2 SVGAGI (reference sequence). This CDR3 is 16 amino acids long. With 1 base removed from V and 4 bases from J, the gap between germline ends came to 14 bases. CDR3 bases: TGTGCCAGCAGTTACTTCTCGGACTGGAAAAATCAGCCCCAGCATTTT. The encoded protein is CASSYFSDWKNQPQHF.

This chain joins TRBV27 and TRBJ1-5; TRBD1 matches 8 bases. The CDR3 loop spans 14 amino acids. CDR1 and CDR2 from the germline V gene are MNHEY and SMNVEV (reference sequence). V was pared by 5 bases and J by 6 bases, with 6 bases of the junction left unmatched. DNA of the CDR3: TGTGCCAGCAGTAGCTCCAGGGGGCTTCAGCCCCAGCATTTT. As protein: CASSSSRGLQPQHF.

The CDR3 DNA sequence: TGTGCCAGCAGCTCTCCGTCGGGGAGAGCCTATGGCTACACCTTC. Translation gives CASSSPSGRAYGYTF. The J gene is TRBJ1-2, the V gene TRBV5-4; D remains ambiguous. This CDR3 has 15 amino acids. Germline CDR1 reads SGHNT; CDR2 reads YYREEE (reference sequence). The V and J ends lost 3 bases and 4 bases respectively, with 16 bases between them.

J is TRBJ2-7 and V is TRBV2; 7 nucleotides agree with TRBD1. Looked up from germline, CDR1 is SNHLY and CDR2 is FYNNEI. The junction had 5 bases not matched to a gene; V was cut back by 6 bases and J by 6 bases. This CDR3 is built from 12 residues. In nucleotides, the CDR3 is TGTGCCAGCAGCCGGGACAGCATCGAGCAGTACTTC. Translated: CASSRDSIEQYF.

The chain combines TRBV5-4 with TRBJ2-3; 9 bases match TRBD2. V trimming: 8 bases; J trimming: 2 bases; junction bases outside the gene matches: 12. The CDR3 covers 16 residues. Germline V lookup: CDR1 SGHNT, CDR2 YYREEE (reference sequence). This CDR3 is CASKQRLAGITDTQYF. The CDR3 coding sequence is TGTGCCAGTAAACAGAGGCTAGCGGGGATCACAGATACGCAGTATTTT.

The chain is built from TRBV10-3 and TRBJ1-2; tentative D call: TRBD1 (6 bases). The ends were cut back, 2 bases at V and 14 bases at J, with 15 bases in the middle. From germline, CDR1 is ENHRY and CDR2 SYGVKD. The CDR3 covers 12 residues. DNA of the CDR3: TGTGCCATCAGTGAGAATCAGGGGCAGTTGACCTTC. It translates to CAISENQGQLTF.

V usage is TRBV19 and J usage is TRBJ2-1, with TRBD2 matching 8 bases. The germline gives CDR1 LNHDA, CDR2 SQIVND (reference sequence). This CDR3 has 16 amino acids. The J segment lost 2 bases and the V segment lost 4 bases, leaving 7 bases of the junction unmatched. In nucleotides, the CDR3 is TGTGCCAGTAGTAGTATCGGGACTAGACCCTACAATGAGCAGTTCTTC. Amino acid sequence: CASSSIGTRPYNEQFF.

The chain couples TRBV2 to TRBJ2-3, with D tentatively TRBD2 (5 bases). The germline V gene encodes CDR1 SNHLY and CDR2 FYNNEI. CDR3 size: 14 residues. Trimming cost V 2 bases and J 3 bases, with 9 bases left between them. The CDR3 DNA reads as TGTGCCAGCAGTGAACGCGGACTTACAGATACGCAGTATTTT. It yields the protein CASSERGLTDTQYF.

This chain joins TRBV11-2 and TRBJ2-3; D might be TRBD2 (5 bases). Germline CDR1 reads SGHAT; CDR2 reads FQNNGV. The V end was cut by 3 bases, the J end by 8 bases, with 9 bases between. The CDR3 covers 12 residues. The CDR3 loop is CASSLNRGTQYF. CDR3 in DNA: TGTGCCAGCAGCTTGAACCGGGGTACGCAGTATTTT.